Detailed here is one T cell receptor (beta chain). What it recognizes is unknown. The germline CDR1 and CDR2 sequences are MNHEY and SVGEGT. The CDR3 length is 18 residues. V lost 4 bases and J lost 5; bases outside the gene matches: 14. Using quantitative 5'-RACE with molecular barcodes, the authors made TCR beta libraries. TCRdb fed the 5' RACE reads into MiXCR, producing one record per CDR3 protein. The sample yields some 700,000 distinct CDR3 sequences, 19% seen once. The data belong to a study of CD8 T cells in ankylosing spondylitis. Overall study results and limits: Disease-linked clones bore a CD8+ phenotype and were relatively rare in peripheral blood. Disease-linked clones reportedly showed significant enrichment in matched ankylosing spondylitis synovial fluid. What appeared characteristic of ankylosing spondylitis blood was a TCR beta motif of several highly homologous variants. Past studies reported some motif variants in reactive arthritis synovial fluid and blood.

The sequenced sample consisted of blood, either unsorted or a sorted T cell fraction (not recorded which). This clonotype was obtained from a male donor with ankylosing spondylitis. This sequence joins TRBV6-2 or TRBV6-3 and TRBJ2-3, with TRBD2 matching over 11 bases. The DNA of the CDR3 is TGTGCCAGCAGTTCCCTCGTGATCCGACTAGCGGGAAGAGATACGCAGTATTTT. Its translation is CASSSLVIRLAGRDTQYF.